The source of this TCR beta chain is a study of CD8+ T cells in alopecia areata. The wider study: Treatment comprised oral tofacitinib, 5 to 10 mg twice daily, in treated patients.

Sequencing relied on a cDNA template that was reverse transcribed from extracted RNA. Assay used: immunoSEQ multiplex PCR; TCRdb lists only in-frame clones, some missing. The repertoire holds around 140,000 clones, with around 58% as singletons. The CDR3 sequence is 13 residues long. V was trimmed by 4 bases and J by 6 bases, leaving 10 bases between them. Germline V CDR1 and CDR2: LNHNV, YYDKDF (reference sequence). Collection of lesional scalp punch biopsies and peripheral blood was performed in alopecia areata patients. The sorting of PBMCs gave CD4+ and CD8+ T cells. The clonotype comes from a human donor with alopecia areata. Sequences were derived from CD4+ T cells sorted from blood, sampled at week 0. The genes are TRBV15 and TRBJ1-5; a possible D gene is TRBD1 (5 bases). This chain's CDR3 is CATSKGLGQPQHF. The CDR3, as DNA: TGTGCCACCAGCAAGGGGTTGGGTCAGCCCCAGCATTTT.